The 9 T cell receptor beta chains given below trace back to one sample, sequenced in a study of blood T cell repertoires in COVID-19. The table came from immunoSEQ multiplex PCR; TCRdb's copy has only in-frame clones and leaves some out. The table shows approximately 300,000 clones, with approximately 81% occurring only once. Sequenced sample: PBMCs or T cells enriched from blood (not recorded which). The origin of the receptors is a woman in her 30s who had been exposed to COVID-19.

The J gene is TRBJ2-1, the V gene TRBV19; D remains ambiguous. CDR3 length: 14 amino acids. Germline V gene sequence: CDR1 LNHDA, CDR2 SQIVND (reference sequence). Trimming pared 6 bases from V and 3 bases from J, leaving 12 bases between. The CDR3 region has the DNA TGTGCCAGTAGGCCTGTACGAGGCTACAATGAGCAGTTCTTC. This sequence encodes CASRPVRGYNEQFF. Together with reference TRBV19 and TRBJ2-1, the CDR3 gives the full variable domain: DGGITQSPKYLFRKEGQNVTLSCEQNLNHDAMYWYRQDPGQGLRLIYYSQIVNDFQKGDIAEGYSVSREKKESFPLTVTSAQKNPTAFYLCASRPVRGYNEQFFGPGTRLTVL.

This clone was detected a few times. The chain has TRBV7-9 and TRBJ2-3; D remains unclear. V lost 0 bases and J lost 4, with 5 bases in between. The CDR3 covers 13 residues. CDR1 and CDR2 (germline): SEHNR, FQNEAQ (reference sequence). The CDR3 coding sequence is TGTGCCAGCAGCTTAGCGAAGCCAGATACGCAGTATTTT. Translation: CASSLAKPDTQYF.

The J gene is TRBJ1-5, the V gene TRBV11-1; D may be TRBD1 (6 bases). V lost 3 bases and J 7 bases, leaving 10 bases between the germline ends. The germline gives CDR1 SGHAT, CDR2 FQDESV (reference sequence). The CDR3 contains 13 residues. CDR3 loop: CASSLGQDQPQHF. CDR3 nucleotides: TGTGCCAGCAGCTTGGGACAAGACCAGCCCCAGCATTTT.

The chain is built from TRBV7-9 and TRBJ2-1, with D perhaps matching TRBD1 (5 bases). V lost 7 bases, J lost 8 bases, and 12 bases lay in between. The V gene's germline CDR1 is SEHNR and CDR2 FQNEAQ (reference sequence). The CDR3 totals 12 residues. Here the CDR3 reads CASTAQGYEQFF. In DNA, the CDR3 is TGTGCCAGCACCGCCCAGGGTTATGAGCAGTTCTTC. Drawing the rest from reference TRBV7-9 and TRBJ2-1, the complete variable domain is DTGVSQNPRHKITKRGQNVTFRCDPISEHNRLYWYRQTLGQGPEFLTYFQNEAQLEKSRLLSDRFSAERPKGSFSTLEIQRTEQGDSAMYLCASTAQGYEQFFGPGTRLTVL.

V is TRBV7-9 and J is TRBJ1-3; maybe TRBD1 (5 bases). Trimming left V 2 bases short and J 1 base short, with 6 bases between. The CDR3 spans 14 residues. Germline CDR1 SEHNR, CDR2 FQNEAQ (reference sequence). CDR3 in amino acids: CASSLRGSGNTIYF. In DNA, the CDR3 is TGTGCCAGCAGCTTAAGGGGATCTGGAAACACCATATATTTT.

The chain has TRBV24-1 and TRBJ2-3; 7 bases agree with TRBD1. With 5 bases clipped from V and 0 bases from J, the junction kept 10 bases outside the gene matches. The germline gives CDR1 KGHDR, CDR2 SFDVKD. This CDR3 region has 17 residues. The CDR3 sequence is CATSGINRGYSTDTQYF. The CDR3 bases are TGTGCCACCAGTGGAATAAACAGGGGCTATAGCACAGATACGCAGTATTTT.

This clone appeared a single time. The chain couples TRBV28 to TRBJ1-5; 8 positions agree with TRBD1. Germline lookup yields CDR1 MDHEN and CDR2 SYDVKM. The CDR3 covers 14 residues. After removal of 6 bases from V and 6 bases from J, the junction contained 7 bases not matched to a gene. Here the CDR3 DNA reads TGTGCCAGCAGAAATACAGGGACAGGTCAGCCCCAGCATTTT. It specifies CASRNTGTGQPQHF.

This clone was seen only once. V and J are TRBV11-2 and TRBJ2-5, with 14 positions matching TRBD2. V gave up 0 bases and J gave up 5 bases; unmatched junction bases: 8. The CDR3 spans 18 residues. Per germline, CDR1 SGHAT and CDR2 FQNNGV. The DNA of the CDR3 is TGTGCCAGCAGCTTAGATCTCGGACTAGCGGGAGGAACGGAGACCCAGTACTTC. Translated: CASSLDLGLAGGTETQYF.

The rearrangement uses TRBV3-1 (or the pseudogene TRBV3-2) and TRBJ2-5, with TRBD2 matching 13 bases. With 1 base clipped from V and 5 bases from J, the junction kept 4 bases outside the gene matches. Looked up from germline, CDR1 is LGHDT and CDR2 is YNNKEL (reference sequence). This CDR3 spans 16 amino acids. CDR3 loop: CASSQALTSGGETQYF. The CDR3 DNA is TGTGCCAGCAGCCAAGCCCTGACTAGCGGGGGGGAGACCCAGTACTTC.